The clone carrying this TCR beta chain was observed a few times. Its antigen is still unknown. This sample is part of a study of T-cell memory formation after mild COVID-19. Whole-study results and caveats: Clones contracting day 15 to 85 were balanced CD4/CD8; later expanders leaned CD4+. Memory from before infection featured some responding clones, which suggests cross-reactive memory joined.

This CDR3 spans 15 amino acids. Per germline, CDR1 SNHLY and CDR2 FYNNEI. V lost 2 bases to trimming and J lost 3 bases; unmatched junction nucleotides: 2. TCRdb called the 5' RACE reads again in MiXCR, with one record for every CDR3 protein. The sample has approximately 210,000 distinct CDR3 sequences, over 9.5% seen once. This chain connects TRBV2 to TRBJ1-4; 8 bases line up with TRBD1. Sequencing was carried out using PBMCs or a T cell subset sorted from them (not recorded which). This sequence was found in a man younger than 30 who had mild COVID-19 (a few samples of this study predate the infection). Cell type and time point are not known. In nucleotides, the CDR3 is TGTGCCAGCAGTGAACAGGGGGCTGCTAATGAAAAACTGTTTTTT. Its translation: CASSEQGAANEKLFF.